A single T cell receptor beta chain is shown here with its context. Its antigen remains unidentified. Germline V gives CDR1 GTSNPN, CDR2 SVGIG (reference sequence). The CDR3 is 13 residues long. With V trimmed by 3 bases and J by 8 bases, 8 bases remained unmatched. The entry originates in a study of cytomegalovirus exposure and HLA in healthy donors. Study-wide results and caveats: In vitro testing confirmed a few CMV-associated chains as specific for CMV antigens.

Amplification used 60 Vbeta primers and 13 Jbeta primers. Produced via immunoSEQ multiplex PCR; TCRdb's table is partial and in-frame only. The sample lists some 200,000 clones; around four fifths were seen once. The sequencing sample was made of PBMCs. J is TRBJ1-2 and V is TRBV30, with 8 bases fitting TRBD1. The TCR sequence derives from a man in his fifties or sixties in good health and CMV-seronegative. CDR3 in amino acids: CAWSTQTGVGYTF. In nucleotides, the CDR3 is TGTGCCTGGAGCACTCAGACAGGGGTCGGCTACACCTTC.